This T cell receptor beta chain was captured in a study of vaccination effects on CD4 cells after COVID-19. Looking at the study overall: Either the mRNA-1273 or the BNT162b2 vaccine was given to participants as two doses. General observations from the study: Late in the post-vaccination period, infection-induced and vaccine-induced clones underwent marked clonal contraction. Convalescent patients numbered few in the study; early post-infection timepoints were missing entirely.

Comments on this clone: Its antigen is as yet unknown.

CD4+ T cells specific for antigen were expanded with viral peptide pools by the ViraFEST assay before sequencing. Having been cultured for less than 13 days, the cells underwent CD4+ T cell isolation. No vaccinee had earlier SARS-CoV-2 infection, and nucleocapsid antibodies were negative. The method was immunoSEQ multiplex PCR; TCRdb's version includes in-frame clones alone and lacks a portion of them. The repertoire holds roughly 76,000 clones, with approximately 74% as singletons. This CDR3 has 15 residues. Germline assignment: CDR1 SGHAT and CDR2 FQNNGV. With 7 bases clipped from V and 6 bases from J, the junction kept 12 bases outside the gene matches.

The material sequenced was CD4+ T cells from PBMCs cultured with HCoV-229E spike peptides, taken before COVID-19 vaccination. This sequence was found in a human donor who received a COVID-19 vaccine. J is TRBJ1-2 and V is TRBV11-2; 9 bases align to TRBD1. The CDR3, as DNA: TGTGCCAGCAAAGCCTTTACAGGGGGCGGGAATGGCTACACCTTC. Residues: CASKAFTGGGNGYTF.